Below, one TCR beta chain is given with its context. A junction end diverges from the germline sequence, so it may reflect a read error. This CDR3 is 16 amino acids long. Per germline, CDR1 MNHEY and CDR2 SVGEGT. The data were taken from a study of early T cells in non-severe SARS-CoV-2 infection. Across the study: Sequencing of bulk RNA from unsorted whole blood was done, without chain pairing.

TCRdb re-called the 5' RACE reads through MiXCR, storing one row per CDR3 protein. Of roughly 45,000 distinct CDR3 sequences listed, around a tenth are singletons. This receptor was identified in an adult who was a healthcare worker with PCR-confirmed SARS-CoV-2 infection or an uninfected control (not recorded which). The sequenced material came from whole blood. V is TRBV6-2 or TRBV6-3 and J is TRBJ2-7; 8 bases agree with TRBD1. CDR3 sequence: CASSYSGTGNSYEQHF. CDR3 DNA: TGTGCCAGCAGTTACTCCGGGACAGGAAATTCCTACGAGCAGCACTTC.